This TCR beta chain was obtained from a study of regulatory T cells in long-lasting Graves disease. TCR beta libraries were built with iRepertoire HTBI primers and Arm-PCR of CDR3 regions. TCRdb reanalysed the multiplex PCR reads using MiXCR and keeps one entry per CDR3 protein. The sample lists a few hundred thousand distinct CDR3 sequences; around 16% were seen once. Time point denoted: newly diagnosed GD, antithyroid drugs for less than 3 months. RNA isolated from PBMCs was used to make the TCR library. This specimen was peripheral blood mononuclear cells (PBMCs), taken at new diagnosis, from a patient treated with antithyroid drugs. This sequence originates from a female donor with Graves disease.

CDR3 DNA sequence: TGTGCCAGTAGTATAGATACATACAATCAGCCCCAGCATTTT. Its translation: CASSIDTYNQPQHF. This chain connects TRBV19 to TRBJ1-5; no definite D call. Germline V CDR1 and CDR2: LNHDA, SQIVND (reference sequence). Trimming left V 0 bases short and J 3 bases short, with 6 bases between. This CDR3 region has 14 residues.